There are a few counts of the clone carrying this TCR beta chain. Its cognate antigen is unknown. V lost 0 bases and J lost 11, with 17 bases in between. Germline CDR1 and CDR2: MGHRA and YSYEKL. The CDR3 length is 15 residues. A multiplex PCR was run with 60 Vbeta primers and 13 Jbeta primers. Here immunoSEQ multiplex PCR was the method, and the copy in TCRdb shows in-frame clones only, minus some. The sample carries 110,000 to 150,000 clones, roughly 10% recorded once. This specimen belongs to a study of cytomegalovirus exposure and HLA in healthy donors. Study-wide background: An earlier analysis identified 120 million or so unique TCR beta sequences in 150 million to 200 million T cells. Of all 360 or so donors who were genotyped, roughly 81% belonged to the Caucasian-associated ancestry cluster.

Study-level points and caveats: A few V segments could not be told apart, such as TRBV6-2 and TRBV6-3, and were left out. Researchers catalogued roughly 150 TCR beta chains as cytomegalovirus-associated.

The TCR sequence derives from a male donor in good health and CMV-seronegative. Material: PBMCs. The chain uses TRBV4-1 and TRBJ1-5, with D perhaps TRBD1 (5 bases). The CDR3 is CASSQDLTVPGAQHF. In nucleotides, the CDR3 is TGCGCCAGCAGCCAAGATCTTACGGTGCCGGGGGCCCAGCATTTT.